This is a list of T cell receptor beta chains from one sample in a study of blood T cells in healthy people across ages. From the 5' RACE reads, TCRdb called clonotypes with MiXCR, one entry per CDR3 protein. The sample lists approximately 960,000 distinct CDR3 sequences, 25% to 35% occurring once. The sample was also reused in another study, on T cells of mothers and their children.

The sample was blood. Every receptor here comes from a woman aged 40 to 49 in good health. Both conserved end residues are part of each CDR3. The D gene is left open where the match is weak. Part of the rows lack a size; the others show once, few, many or a class for expanded clones.

TRBV24-1	NA	TRBJ2-3	NA	CATSDWTSTDTQYF	TGTGCCACCAGTGATTGGACCAGCACGGATACGCAGTATTTT
TRBV9	NA	TRBJ2-6	many	CASSASGGPSGANVLTF	TGTGCCAGCAGCGCCTCCGGCGGCCCCTCTGGGGCCAACGTCCTGACTTTC
TRBV10-3	NA	TRBJ1-1	many	CAISEFGEATEAFF	TGTGCCATCAGTGAGTTTGGGGAGGCCACTGAAGCTTTCTTT
TRBV19	NA	TRBJ2-5	few	CASSIDRKGEPQETQYF	TGTGCCAGTAGTATAGATCGGAAAGGGGAACCACAAGAGACCCAGTACTTC
TRBV30	TRBD1	TRBJ2-1	many	CAWSRQGGEQFF	TGTGCCTGGAGCAGACAGGGGGGTGAGCAGTTCTTC
TRBV3-1	NA	TRBJ2-4	NA	CTSSRRGPEGNIQYF	TGTACCAGCAGCCGAAGAGGACCCGAGGGAAACATTCAGTACTTC
TRBV5-5	NA	TRBJ1-2	NA	CASSPQIRSMTYGYTF	TGTGCCAGCAGCCCCCAGATCCGGAGTATGACCTATGGCTACACCTTC
TRBV7-2	NA	TRBJ1-4	NA	CASSLRVWEKRFF	TGTGCCAGCAGCTTACGGGTTTGGGAAAAACGGTTTTTT
TRBV27	NA	TRBJ1-1	few	CASSPNGGSTEAFF	TGTGCCAGCAGTCCGAATGGGGGGAGCACTGAAGCTTTCTTT
TRBV29-1	TRBD1	TRBJ2-1	NA	CSATDRGARFF	TGCAGCGCAACTGACAGGGGGGCTCGGTTCTTC
TRBV10-3	NA	TRBJ1-4	many	CAISQQETNEKLFF	TGTGCCATCAGCCAACAGGAGACTAATGAAAAACTGTTTTTT
TRBV4-2	NA	TRBJ2-7	NA	CASSQVPRTANSYEQYF	TGTGCCAGCAGCCAAGTGCCCAGGACAGCCAACTCCTACGAGCAGTACTTC
TRBV7-2	NA	TRBJ2-3	NA	CASSPDWITDTQYF	TGTGCCAGCAGCCCGGACTGGATCACAGATACGCAGTATTTT
TRBV5-1	NA	TRBJ2-7	many	CASSLGPLLYEQYF	TGCGCCAGCAGCTTGGGGCCACTCCTCTACGAGCAGTACTTC
TRBV5-6	TRBD2	TRBJ2-3	many	CASSPLTSVTDTQYF	TGTGCCAGCAGCCCCCTGACTAGCGTTACCGATACGCAGTATTTT
TRBV3-1	NA	TRBJ1-2	NA	CASSQDLGGTYGYTF	TGTGCCAGCAGCCAAGATTTGGGCGGGACCTATGGCTACACCTTC
TRBV30	NA	TRBJ1-5	NA	CAWAAGLNQPQHF	TGTGCCTGGGCCGCCGGACTCAATCAGCCCCAGCATTTT
TRBV7-9	NA	TRBJ1-6	many	CASSTGATANSPLHF	TGTGCCAGCAGCACTGGGGCGACCGCTAATTCACCCCTCCACTTT
TRBV20-1	NA	TRBJ1-6	NA	CSARQEGSYNSPLHF	TGCAGTGCTAGACAGGAGGGGTCCTATAATTCACCCCTCCACTTT
TRBV6-2/TRBV6-3	NA	TRBJ2-3	few	CASSYLFGGADTQYF	TGTGCCAGCAGTTACCTGTTTGGGGGAGCAGATACGCAGTATTTT
TRBV28	TRBD1	TRBJ1-5	NA	CASSLGTGATQPQHF	TGTGCCAGCAGTTTGGGGACAGGGGCTACTCAGCCCCAGCATTTT
TRBV5-1	TRBD1	TRBJ2-4	many	CASSRPDRGSALAKNIQYF	TGCGCCAGCAGCCGGCCGGACAGGGGGTCCGCCCTAGCCAAAAACATTCAGTACTTC
TRBV20-1	TRBD1	TRBJ1-2	NA	CSAPLAPGGEGYGYTF	TGCAGTGCTCCTCTCGCCCCAGGGGGCGAAGGGTATGGCTACACCTTC
TRBV10-3	NA	TRBJ2-5	many	CAISESNKKETQYF	TGTGCCATCAGTGAGTCGAATAAGAAAGAGACCCAGTACTTC
TRBV11-2	NA	TRBJ1-2	NA	CASSPQDGHTF	TGTGCCAGCAGCCCTCAGGATGGCCACACCTTC
TRBV6-1	TRBD1	TRBJ1-5	few	CASSDPTGNNQPQHF	TGTGCCAGCAGTGACCCGACAGGGAACAATCAGCCCCAGCATTTT
TRBV29-1	TRBD2	TRBJ2-3	NA	CSVPGLAAQPASIDTQYF	TGCAGCGTTCCGGGACTAGCGGCACAGCCCGCTAGTATAGATACGCAGTATTTT
TRBV20-1	NA	TRBJ2-1	NA	CRGLRGQRDEQFF	TGCAGGGGTTTGCGGGGCCAACGCGATGAGCAGTTCTTC
TRBV6-5	NA	TRBJ2-1	many	CASSYSVYSYNEQFF	TGTGCCAGCAGTTACTCAGTCTACTCCTACAATGAGCAGTTCTTC
TRBV5-1	NA	TRBJ2-7	NA	CASSAEGQRYEQYF	TGCGCCAGCAGCGCGGAGGGCCAGCGCTACGAGCAGTACTTC
TRBV3-1	NA	TRBJ2-7	many	CASSPRRSSWSYEQYF	TGTGCCAGCAGCCCAAGACGGAGTTCGTGGTCGTACGAGCAGTACTTC
TRBV7-2	TRBD2	TRBJ2-3	NA	CASSFRGGAGADTQYF	TGTGCCAGCAGCTTCCGCGGGGGGGCTGGCGCAGATACGCAGTATTTT
TRBV28	NA	TRBJ1-2	few	CASSSGGVWGYTF	TGTGCCAGCAGTTCCGGGGGCGTTTGGGGCTACACCTTC
TRBV4-3	NA	TRBJ1-2	NA	CASSQVFRDKGYTF	TGCGCCAGCAGCCAAGTTTTCAGGGATAAGGGCTACACCTTC
TRBV6-5	TRBD1	TRBJ1-1	NA	CASSTGQGSDTEAFF	TGTGCCAGCAGTACTGGACAGGGATCGGACACTGAAGCTTTCTTT
TRBV28	TRBD1	TRBJ1-5	NA	CASTMDRGKAYSNQPQHF	TGTGCCAGCACAATGGACAGGGGGAAGGCGTATAGCAATCAGCCCCAGCATTTT
TRBV28	NA	TRBJ1-4	NA	CASSSPGPGANEKLFF	TGTGCCAGCAGTTCCCCGGGCCCCGGGGCTAATGAAAAACTGTTTTTT
TRBV7-8	TRBD2	TRBJ2-3	NA	CASSLPSGGRTDTQYF	TGTGCCAGCAGCTTACCTAGCGGGGGCCGCACAGATACGCAGTATTTT
TRBV20-1	NA	TRBJ1-6	few	CSARELRAPNSPLHF	TGCAGTGCTAGAGAGCTCCGGGCTCCAAATTCACCCCTCCACTTT
TRBV5-1	NA	TRBJ2-6	once	CATAWTTGVNVLTF	TGCGCCACCGCATGGACGACTGGGGTCAACGTCCTGACTTTC
TRBV28	NA	TRBJ2-1	NA	CASTKRATYNEQFF	TGTGCCAGCACTAAGAGAGCCACCTACAATGAGCAGTTCTTC